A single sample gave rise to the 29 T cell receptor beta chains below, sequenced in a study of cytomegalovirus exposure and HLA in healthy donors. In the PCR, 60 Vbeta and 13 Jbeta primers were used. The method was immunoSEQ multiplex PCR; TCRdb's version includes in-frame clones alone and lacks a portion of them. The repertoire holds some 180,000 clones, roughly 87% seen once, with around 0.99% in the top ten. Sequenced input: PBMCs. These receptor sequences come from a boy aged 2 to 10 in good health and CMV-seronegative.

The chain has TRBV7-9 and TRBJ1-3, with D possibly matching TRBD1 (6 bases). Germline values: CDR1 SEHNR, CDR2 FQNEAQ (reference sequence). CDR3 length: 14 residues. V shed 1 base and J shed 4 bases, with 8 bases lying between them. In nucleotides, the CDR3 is TGTGCCAGCAGCTTAGGGGGGCGCGGAAACACCATATATTTT. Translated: CASSLGGRGNTIYF.

CDR3 residues: CASSLEASGGWVDNEQFF. In DNA, the CDR3 is TGTGCCAGCAGCTTGGAGGCTAGCGGGGGCTGGGTTGACAATGAGCAGTTCTTC. The chain links TRBV5-5 to TRBJ2-1, with TRBD2 matching over 10 bases. The CDR3 has 18 residues. The ends lost 0 bases at V and 5 bases at J; junction bases unmatched: 11. CDR1 SGHKS and CDR2 YYEKEE come from the germline V gene (reference sequence).

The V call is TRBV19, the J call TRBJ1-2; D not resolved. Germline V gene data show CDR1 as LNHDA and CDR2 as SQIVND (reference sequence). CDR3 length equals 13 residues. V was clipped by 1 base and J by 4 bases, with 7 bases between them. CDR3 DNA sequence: TGTGCCAGTAGTATAGGGTCTATCTATGGCTACACCTTC. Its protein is CASSIGSIYGYTF.

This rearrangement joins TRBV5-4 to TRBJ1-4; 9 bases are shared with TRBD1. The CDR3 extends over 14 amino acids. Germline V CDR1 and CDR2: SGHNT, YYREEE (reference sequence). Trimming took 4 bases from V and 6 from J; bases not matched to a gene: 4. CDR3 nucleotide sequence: TGTGCCAGCAGCCCGACAGGGGGGGATGAAAAACTGTTTTTT. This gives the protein CASSPTGGDEKLFF.

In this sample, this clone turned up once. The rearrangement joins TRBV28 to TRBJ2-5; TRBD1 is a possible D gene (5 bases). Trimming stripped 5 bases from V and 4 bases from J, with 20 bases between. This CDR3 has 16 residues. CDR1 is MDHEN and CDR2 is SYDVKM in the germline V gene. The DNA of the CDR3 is TGTGCCAGCAGTCCTATAACAAGGGGCCGTCGAGAGACCCAGTACTTC. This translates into CASSPITRGRRETQYF.

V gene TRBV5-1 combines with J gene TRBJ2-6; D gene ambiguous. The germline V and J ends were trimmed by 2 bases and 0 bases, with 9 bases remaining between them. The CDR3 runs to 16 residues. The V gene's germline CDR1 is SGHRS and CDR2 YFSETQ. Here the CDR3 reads CASSLVSGSGANVLTF. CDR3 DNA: TGCGCCAGCAGCTTAGTCTCGGGCTCTGGGGCCAACGTCCTGACTTTC. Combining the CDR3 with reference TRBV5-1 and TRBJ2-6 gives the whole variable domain KAGVTQTPRYLIKTRGQQVTLSCSPISGHRSVSWYQQTPGQGLQFLFEYFSETQRNKGNFPGRFSGRQFSNSRSEMNVSTLELGDSALYLCASSLVSGSGANVLTFGAGSRLTVL.

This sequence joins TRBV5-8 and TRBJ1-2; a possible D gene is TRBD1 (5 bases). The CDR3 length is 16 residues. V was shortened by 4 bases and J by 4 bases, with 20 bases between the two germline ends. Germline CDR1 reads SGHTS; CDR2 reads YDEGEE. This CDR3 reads CASSTLTGRAFYGYTF. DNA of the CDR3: TGTGCCAGCAGCACTTTAACCGGCAGGGCCTTCTATGGCTACACCTTC.

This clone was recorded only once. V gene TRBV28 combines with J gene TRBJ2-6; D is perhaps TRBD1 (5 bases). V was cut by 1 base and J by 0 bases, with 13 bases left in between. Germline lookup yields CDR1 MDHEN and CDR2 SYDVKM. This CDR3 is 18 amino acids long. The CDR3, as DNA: TGTGCCAGCAGTTTATATCAGGGCCCCTACTCTGGGGCCAACGTCCTGACTTTC. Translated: CASSLYQGPYSGANVLTF.

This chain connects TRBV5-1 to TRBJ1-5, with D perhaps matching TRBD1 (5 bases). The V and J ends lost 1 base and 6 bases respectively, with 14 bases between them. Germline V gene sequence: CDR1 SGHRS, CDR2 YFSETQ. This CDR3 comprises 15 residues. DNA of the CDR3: TGCGCCAGCAGCTTGATCTGGGGCCGAGGTCAGCCCCAGCATTTT. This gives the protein CASSLIWGRGQPQHF.

Written as DNA, the CDR3 is TGCGCCAGCAGCTTGATCGTTATGGGGGGGGGTATTGGCAATGAGCAGTTCTTC. Translation gives CASSLIVMGGGIGNEQFF. This rearrangement joins TRBV5-1 to TRBJ2-1; TRBD2 agrees at 7 bases. V lost 1 base to trimming and J lost 6 bases; unmatched junction nucleotides: 16. Germline CDR1 is SGHRS and CDR2 is YFSETQ. The CDR3 has 18 amino acids. Full variable domain (remainder filled in from reference TRBV5-1 and TRBJ2-1): KAGVTQTPRYLIKTRGQQVTLSCSPISGHRSVSWYQQTPGQGLQFLFEYFSETQRNKGNFPGRFSGRQFSNSRSEMNVSTLELGDSALYLCASSLIVMGGGIGNEQFFGPGTRLTVL.

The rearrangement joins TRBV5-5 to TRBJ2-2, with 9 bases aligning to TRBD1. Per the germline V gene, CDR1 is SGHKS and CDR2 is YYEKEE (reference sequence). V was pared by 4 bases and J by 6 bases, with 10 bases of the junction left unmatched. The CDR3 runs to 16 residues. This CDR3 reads CASSPGQGRFPGELFF. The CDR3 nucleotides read TGTGCCAGCAGCCCGGGACAGGGAAGGTTCCCCGGGGAGCTGTTTTTT.

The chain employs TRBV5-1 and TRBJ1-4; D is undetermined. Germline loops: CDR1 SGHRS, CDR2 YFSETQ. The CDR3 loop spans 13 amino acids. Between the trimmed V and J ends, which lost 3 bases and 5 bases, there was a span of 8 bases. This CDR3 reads CASSSSPNEKLFF. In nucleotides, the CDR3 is TGCGCCAGCAGCTCTAGCCCGAATGAAAAACTGTTTTTT.

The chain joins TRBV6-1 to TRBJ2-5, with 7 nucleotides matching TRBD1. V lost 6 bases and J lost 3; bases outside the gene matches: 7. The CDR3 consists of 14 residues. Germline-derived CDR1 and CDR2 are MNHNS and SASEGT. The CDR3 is CASRMTGQEETQYF. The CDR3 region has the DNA TGTGCCAGCAGGATGACAGGGCAGGAAGAGACCCAGTACTTC.

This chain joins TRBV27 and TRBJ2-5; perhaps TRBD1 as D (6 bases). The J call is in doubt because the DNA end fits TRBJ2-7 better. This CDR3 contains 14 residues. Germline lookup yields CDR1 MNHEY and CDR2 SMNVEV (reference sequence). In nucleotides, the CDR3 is TGTGCCAGCAGTTACCGGGACAAATTGTACGAGCAGTACTTC. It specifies CASSYRDKLYEQYF.

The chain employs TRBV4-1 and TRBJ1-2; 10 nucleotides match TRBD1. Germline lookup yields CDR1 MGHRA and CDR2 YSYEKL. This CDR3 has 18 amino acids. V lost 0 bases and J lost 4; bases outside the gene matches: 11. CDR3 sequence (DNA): TGCGCCAGCAGCCAAGACGGCACCGGGACAGGGGTGGCCTATGGCTACACCTTC. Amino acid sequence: CASSQDGTGTGVAYGYTF.

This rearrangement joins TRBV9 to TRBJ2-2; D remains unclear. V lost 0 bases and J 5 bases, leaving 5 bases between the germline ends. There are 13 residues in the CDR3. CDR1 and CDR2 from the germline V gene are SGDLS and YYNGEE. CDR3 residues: CASSVEETGELFF. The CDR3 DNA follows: TGTGCCAGCAGCGTAGAGGAGACCGGGGAGCTGTTTTTT.

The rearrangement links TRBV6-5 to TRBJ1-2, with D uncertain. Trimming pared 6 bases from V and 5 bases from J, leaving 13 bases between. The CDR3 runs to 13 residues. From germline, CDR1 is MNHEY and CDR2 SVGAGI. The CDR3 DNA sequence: TGTGCCAGCAGGCCCCCGGAGCTTTATGGCTACACCTTC. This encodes CASRPPELYGYTF.

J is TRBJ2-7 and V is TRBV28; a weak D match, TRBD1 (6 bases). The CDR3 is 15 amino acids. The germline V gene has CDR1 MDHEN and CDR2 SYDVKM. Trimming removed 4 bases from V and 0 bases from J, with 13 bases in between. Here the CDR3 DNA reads TGTGCCAGCAGTTCCGGGACAACGAGCTCCTACGAGCAGTACTTC. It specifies CASSSGTTSSYEQYF.

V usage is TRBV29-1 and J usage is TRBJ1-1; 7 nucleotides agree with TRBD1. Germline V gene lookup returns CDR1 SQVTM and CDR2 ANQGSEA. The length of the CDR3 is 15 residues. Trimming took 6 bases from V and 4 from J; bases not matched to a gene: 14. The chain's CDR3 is CSVIRGRTGSTEAFF. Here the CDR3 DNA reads TGCAGCGTCATTCGAGGTAGGACAGGCAGCACTGAAGCTTTCTTT.

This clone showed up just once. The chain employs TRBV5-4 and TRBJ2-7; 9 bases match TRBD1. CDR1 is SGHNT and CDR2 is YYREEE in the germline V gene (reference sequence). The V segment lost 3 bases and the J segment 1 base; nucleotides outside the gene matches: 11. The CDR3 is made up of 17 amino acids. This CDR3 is CASSSERLGTGSYEQYF. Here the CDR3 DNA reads TGTGCCAGCAGCTCCGAACGCCTCGGGACAGGGTCCTACGAGCAGTACTTC.

CDR3: CASSGRGAVHEQYF. CDR3 DNA: TGCGCCAGCAGTGGGAGGGGCGCGGTGCACGAGCAGTACTTC. This rearrangement joins TRBV23-1 to TRBJ2-7; 7 bases line up with TRBD2. Being an ORF, TRBV23-1 has a function that is uncertain. J was trimmed by 5 bases and V by 5 bases; bases with no gene match: 9. This CDR3 contains 14 residues.

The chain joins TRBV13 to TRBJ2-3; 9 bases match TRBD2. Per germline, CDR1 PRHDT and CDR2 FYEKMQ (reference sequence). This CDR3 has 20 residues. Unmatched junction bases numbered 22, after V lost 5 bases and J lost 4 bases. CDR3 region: CASSPPLPLLAGVGADTQYF. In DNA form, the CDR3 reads TGTGCCAGCAGCCCCCCTCTCCCACTTTTAGCGGGAGTGGGAGCAGATACGCAGTATTTT. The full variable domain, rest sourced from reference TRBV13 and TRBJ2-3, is AAGVIQSPRHLIKEKRETATLKCYPIPRHDTVYWYQQGPGQDPQFLISFYEKMQSDKGSIPDRFSAQQFSDYHSELNMSSLELGDSALYFCASSPPLPLLAGVGADTQYFGPGTRLTVL.

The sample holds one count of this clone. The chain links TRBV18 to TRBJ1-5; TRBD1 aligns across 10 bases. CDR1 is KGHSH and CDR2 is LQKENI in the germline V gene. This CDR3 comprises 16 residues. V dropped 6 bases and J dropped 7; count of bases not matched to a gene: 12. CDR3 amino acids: CASSTGDRGTGQPQHF. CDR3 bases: TGTGCCAGCTCCACCGGGGACAGGGGTACGGGGCAGCCCCAGCATTTT.

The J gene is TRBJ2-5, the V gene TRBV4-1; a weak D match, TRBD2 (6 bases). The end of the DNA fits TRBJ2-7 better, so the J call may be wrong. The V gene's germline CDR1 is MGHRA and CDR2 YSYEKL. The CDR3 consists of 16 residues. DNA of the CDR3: TGCGCCAGCAGCCAAACTATCGGGACTGGATCCTACGAGCAGTACTTC. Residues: CASSQTIGTGSYEQYF.

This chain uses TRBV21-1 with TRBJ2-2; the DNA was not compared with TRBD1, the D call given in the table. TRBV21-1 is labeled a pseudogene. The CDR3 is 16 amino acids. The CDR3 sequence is CASRTTGTGYTGELFF. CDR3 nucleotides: TGTGCCAGCAGAACGACCGGGACAGGTTACACCGGGGAGCTGTTTTTT.

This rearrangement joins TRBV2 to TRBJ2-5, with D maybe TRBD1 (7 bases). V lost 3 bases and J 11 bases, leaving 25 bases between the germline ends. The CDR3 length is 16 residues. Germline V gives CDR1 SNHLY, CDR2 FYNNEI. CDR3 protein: CASSEHQGRGVGEQYF. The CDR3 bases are TGTGCCAGCAGTGAGCATCAGGGCAGGGGGGTCGGGGAGCAGTACTTC.

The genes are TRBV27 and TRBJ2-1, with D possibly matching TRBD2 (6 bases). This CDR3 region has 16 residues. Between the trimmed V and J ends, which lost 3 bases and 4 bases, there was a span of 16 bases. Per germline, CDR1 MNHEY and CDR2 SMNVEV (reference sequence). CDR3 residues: CASSLVRAGSYNEQFF. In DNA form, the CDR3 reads TGTGCCAGCAGTTTGGTAAGGGCGGGGTCATACAATGAGCAGTTCTTC.

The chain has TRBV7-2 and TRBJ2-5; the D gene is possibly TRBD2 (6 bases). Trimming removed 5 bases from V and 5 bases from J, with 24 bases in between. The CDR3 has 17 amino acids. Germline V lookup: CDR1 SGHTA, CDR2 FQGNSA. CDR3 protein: CASSPSGTAYGRETQYF. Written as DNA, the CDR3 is TGTGCCAGCAGCCCATCCGGGACTGCCTACGGTAGGGAGACCCAGTACTTC.

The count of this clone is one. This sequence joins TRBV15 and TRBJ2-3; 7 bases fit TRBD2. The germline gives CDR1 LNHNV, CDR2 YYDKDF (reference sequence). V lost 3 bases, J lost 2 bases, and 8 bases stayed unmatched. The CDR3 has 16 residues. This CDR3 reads CATSSDGGTYTDTQYF. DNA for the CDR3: TGTGCCACCAGCAGCGACGGGGGGACTTACACAGATACGCAGTATTTT.